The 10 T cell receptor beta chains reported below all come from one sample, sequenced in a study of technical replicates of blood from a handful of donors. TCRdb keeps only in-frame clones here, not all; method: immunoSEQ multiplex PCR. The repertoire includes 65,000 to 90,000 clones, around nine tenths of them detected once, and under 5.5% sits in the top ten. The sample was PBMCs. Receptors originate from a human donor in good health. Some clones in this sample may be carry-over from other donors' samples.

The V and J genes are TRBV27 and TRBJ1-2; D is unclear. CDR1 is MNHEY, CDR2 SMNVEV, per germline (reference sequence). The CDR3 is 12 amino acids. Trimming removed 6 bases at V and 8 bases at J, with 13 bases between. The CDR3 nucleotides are TGTGCCAGCAGCCTAGACCCCAAAGGCTACACCTTC. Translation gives CASSLDPKGYTF.

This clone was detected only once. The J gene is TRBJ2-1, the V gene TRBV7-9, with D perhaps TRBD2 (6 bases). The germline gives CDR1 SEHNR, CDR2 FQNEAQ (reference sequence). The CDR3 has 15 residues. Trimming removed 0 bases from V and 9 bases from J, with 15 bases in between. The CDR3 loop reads CASSLAAGSGTEQFF. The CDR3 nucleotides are TGTGCCAGCAGCTTAGCAGCGGGTTCGGGTACTGAGCAGTTCTTC.

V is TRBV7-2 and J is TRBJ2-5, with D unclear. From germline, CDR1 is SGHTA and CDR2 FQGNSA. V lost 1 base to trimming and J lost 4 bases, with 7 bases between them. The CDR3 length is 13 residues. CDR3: CASSLGLLETQYF. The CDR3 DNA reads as TGTGCCAGCAGCTTAGGACTTCTAGAGACCCAGTACTTC.

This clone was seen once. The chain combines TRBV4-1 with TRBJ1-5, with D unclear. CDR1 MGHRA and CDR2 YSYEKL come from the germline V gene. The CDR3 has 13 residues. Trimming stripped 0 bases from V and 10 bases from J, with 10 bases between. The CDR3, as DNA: TGCGCCAGCAGCCAAGATGGAGAGGGCCCCCAGCATTTT. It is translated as CASSQDGEGPQHF.

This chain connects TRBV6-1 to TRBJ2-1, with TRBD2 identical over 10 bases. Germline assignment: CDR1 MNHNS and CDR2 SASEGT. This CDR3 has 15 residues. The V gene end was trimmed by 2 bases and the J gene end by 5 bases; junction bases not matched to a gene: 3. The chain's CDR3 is CASSELAGENNEQFF. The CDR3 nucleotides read TGTGCCAGCAGTGAACTAGCGGGGGAAAACAATGAGCAGTTCTTC.

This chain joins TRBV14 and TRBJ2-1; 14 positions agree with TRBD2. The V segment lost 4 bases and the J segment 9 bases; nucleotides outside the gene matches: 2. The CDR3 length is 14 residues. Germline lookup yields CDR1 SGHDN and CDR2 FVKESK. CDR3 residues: CASSRGLAGGEQFF. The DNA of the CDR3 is TGTGCCAGCAGCCGAGGACTAGCGGGAGGTGAGCAGTTCTTC.

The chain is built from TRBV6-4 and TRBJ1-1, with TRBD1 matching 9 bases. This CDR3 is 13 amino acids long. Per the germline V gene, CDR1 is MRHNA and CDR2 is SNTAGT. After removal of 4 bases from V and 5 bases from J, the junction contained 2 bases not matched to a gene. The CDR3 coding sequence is TGTGCCAGCAGTGTTGACAGGGGGACTGAAGCTTTCTTT. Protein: CASSVDRGTEAFF.

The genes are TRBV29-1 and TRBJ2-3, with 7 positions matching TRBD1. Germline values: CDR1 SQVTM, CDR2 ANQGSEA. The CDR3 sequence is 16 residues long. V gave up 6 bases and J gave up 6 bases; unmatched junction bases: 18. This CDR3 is CSVSGVRGPPHDTQYF. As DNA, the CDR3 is TGCAGCGTCTCAGGGGTAAGGGGGCCCCCCCACGATACGCAGTATTTT.

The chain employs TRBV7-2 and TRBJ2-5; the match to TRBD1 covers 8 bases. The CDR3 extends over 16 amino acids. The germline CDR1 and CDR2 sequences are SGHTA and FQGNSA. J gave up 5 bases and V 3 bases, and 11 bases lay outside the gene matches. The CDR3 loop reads CASSFSGTGPGETQYF. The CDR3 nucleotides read TGTGCCAGCAGCTTCTCCGGGACAGGCCCTGGGGAGACCCAGTACTTC.

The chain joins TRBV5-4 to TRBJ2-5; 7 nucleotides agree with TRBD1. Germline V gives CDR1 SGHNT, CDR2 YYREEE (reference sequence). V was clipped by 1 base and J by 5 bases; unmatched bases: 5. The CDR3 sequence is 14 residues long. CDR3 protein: CASSLRLTGETQYF. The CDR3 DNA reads TGTGCCAGCAGCTTGAGGTTGACAGGGGAGACCCAGTACTTC. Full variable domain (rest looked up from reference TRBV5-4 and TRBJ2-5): ETGVTQSPTHLIKTRGQQVTLRCSSQSGHNTVSWYQQALGQGPQFIFQYYREEENGRGNFPPRFSGLQFPNYSSELNVNALELDDSALYLCASSLRLTGETQYFGPGTRLLVL.